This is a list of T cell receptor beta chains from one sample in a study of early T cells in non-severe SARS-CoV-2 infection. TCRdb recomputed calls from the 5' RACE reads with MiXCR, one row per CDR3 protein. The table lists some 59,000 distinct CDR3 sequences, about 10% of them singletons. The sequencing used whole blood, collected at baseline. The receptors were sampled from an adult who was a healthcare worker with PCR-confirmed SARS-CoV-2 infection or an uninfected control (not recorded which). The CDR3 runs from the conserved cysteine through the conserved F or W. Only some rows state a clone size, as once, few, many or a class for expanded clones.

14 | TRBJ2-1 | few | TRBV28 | CASISSGRTNEQFF
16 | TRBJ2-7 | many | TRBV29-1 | CSVVTTLPDASYEQYF
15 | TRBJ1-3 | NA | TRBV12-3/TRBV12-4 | CASRPETGRRNTIYF
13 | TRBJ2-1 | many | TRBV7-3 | CASSLNSEGEQFF
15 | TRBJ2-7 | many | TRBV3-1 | CASSQGPSPPHEQYF
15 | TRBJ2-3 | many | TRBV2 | CASRIDGDDTDTQYF
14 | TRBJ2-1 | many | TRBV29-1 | CSGCSVAGHNEQFF
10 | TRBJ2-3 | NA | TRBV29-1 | CSATSDTQYF
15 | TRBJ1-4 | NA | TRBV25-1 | CASSEGDRVDEKLFF
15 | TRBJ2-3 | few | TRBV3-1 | CASSPRLDKADTQYF
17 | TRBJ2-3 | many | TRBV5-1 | CASSLGALAGSTDTQYF
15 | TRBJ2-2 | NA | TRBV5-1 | CASSWGTANTGELFF
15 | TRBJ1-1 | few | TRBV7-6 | CASSGGTVMNTEAFF
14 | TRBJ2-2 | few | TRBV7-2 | CASSSGLGFGELFF
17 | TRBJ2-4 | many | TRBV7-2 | CASSLGLAGRGGNIQYF
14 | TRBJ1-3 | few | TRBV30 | CAWSVSGTGNTIYF
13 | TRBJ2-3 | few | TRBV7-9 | CASSPSGYDTQYF
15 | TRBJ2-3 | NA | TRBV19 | CASSIDRSSTDTQYF
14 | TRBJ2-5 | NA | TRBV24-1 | CATSDNALGETQYF
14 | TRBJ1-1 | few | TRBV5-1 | CASRPGTMNTEAFF
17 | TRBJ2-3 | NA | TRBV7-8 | CASSLENGQGATDTQYF
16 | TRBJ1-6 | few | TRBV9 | CASSVDRGGNNSPLHF
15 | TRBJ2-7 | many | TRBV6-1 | CASSEAYVGGYEQYF